The clone carrying this TCR beta chain has only a few counts. Its antigen remains unidentified. These data originate in a study of blood T cells in healthy people across ages. Study observations and caveats: Roughly linearly, TCR beta diversity per million T cells fell as age increased.

Primed by a sample-barcoded 5' primer and a J-beta primer mix, a second PCR proceeded for 7 to 11 cycles. Tagging of each cDNA molecule was performed by a template-switch adaptor with 12 random nucleotides. Paired-end reads containing CDR3 totaled no fewer than 2.5 million for each sample. One entry per CDR3 protein results from TCRdb running MiXCR on the 5' RACE reads. The sample contains around 1,000,000 distinct CDR3 sequences, 25% of which appear only once. V shed 4 bases and J shed 9 bases, with 22 bases lying between them. The germline gives CDR1 SGHDN, CDR2 FVKESK. This CDR3 contains 16 residues. These records were also assigned to another study, of T cells of mothers and their children. That study adds: cDNA was synthesized from all extracted RNA at roughly 1.6 ug per reaction.

The chain recombines TRBV14 with TRBJ2-1; D call uncertain. This clonotype originated in a girl aged 2-10 years in good health. Source material: blood. The DNA for the CDR3 is TGTGCCAGCAGCCCCAACTTAAAGTCCAGCGTCGGTGAGCAGTTCTTC. This gives the protein CASSPNLKSSVGEQFF. Complete variable domain (other parts from reference TRBV14 and TRBJ2-1): EAGVTQFPSHSVIEKGQTVTLRCDPISGHDNLYWYRRVMGKEIKFLLHFVKESKQDESGMPNNRFLAERTGGTYSTLKVQPAELEDSGVYFCASSPNLKSSVGEQFFGPGTRLTVL.